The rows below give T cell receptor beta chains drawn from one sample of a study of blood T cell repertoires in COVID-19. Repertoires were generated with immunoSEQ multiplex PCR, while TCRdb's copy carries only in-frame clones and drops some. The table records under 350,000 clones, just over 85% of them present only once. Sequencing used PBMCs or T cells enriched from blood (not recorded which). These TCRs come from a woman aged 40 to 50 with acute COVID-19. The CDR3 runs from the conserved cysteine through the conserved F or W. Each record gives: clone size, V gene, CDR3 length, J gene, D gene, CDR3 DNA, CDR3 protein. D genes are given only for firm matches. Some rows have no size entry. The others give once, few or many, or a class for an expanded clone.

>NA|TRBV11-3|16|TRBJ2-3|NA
TGTGCCAGCAGCCCGGGACTCTACCGGGGCACAGATACGCAGTATTTT
CASSPGLYRGTDTQYF
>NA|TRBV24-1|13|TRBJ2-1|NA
TGTGCCACCAAAGCGGACCAGCACAATGAGCAGTTCTTC
CATKADQHNEQFF
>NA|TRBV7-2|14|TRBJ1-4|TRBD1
TGTGCCAGCAGCCCCGACAGGGGTTGGGGAAAACTGTTTTTT
CASSPDRGWGKLFF
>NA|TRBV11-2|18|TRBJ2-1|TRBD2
TGTGCCAGCAGCTTAGCGGGATTTTATAGCGGGAGGTCCAATGAGCAGTTCTTC
CASSLAGFYSGRSNEQFF
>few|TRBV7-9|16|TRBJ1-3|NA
TGTGCCAGCAGCTTAGCCCAGGGCACCTCTGGAAACACCATATATTTT
CASSLAQGTSGNTIYF
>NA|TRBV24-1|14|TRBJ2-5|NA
TGTGCCACCAGTGCTGCGGACTCCCAAGAGACCCAGTACTTC
CATSAADSQETQYF
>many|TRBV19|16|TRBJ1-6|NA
TGTGCCAGTAGTATGTCAGGGTCGGTTGTGGAATCACCCCTCCACTTT
CASSMSGSVVESPLHF
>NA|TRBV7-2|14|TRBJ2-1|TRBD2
TGTGCCAGCCTGAGCGGGAGAGACTACAATGAGCAGTTCTTC
CASLSGRDYNEQFF
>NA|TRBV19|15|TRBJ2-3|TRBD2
TGTGCCAGTCTTAGCGGGAGAGCCGGGGCAGATACGCAGTATTTT
CASLSGRAGADTQYF
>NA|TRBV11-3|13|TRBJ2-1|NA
TGTGCCAGCAGCTTAGATCACGAGAATGAGCAGTTCTTC
CASSLDHENEQFF
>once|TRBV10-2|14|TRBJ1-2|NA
TGCGCCAGCAGTGAGTCGTTACAGGGCCGGGGCTACACCTTC
CASSESLQGRGYTF
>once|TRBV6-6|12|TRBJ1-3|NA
TGTGCCAGCAGACAAACTGGAAACACCATATATTTT
CASRQTGNTIYF
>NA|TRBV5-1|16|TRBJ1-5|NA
TGCGCCAGCAGCTTGGGGGGGCCGGGACCCAATCAGCCCCAGCATTTT
CASSLGGPGPNQPQHF
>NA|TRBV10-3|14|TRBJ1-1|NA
TGTGCCATCAATCCACAGGGTATGAACACTGAAGCTTTCTTT
CAINPQGMNTEAFF
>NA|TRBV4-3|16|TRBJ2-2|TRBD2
TGCGCCAGCAGCCAAGATCCTCAGCGGGGGTCCGGGGAGCTGTTTTTT
CASSQDPQRGSGELFF